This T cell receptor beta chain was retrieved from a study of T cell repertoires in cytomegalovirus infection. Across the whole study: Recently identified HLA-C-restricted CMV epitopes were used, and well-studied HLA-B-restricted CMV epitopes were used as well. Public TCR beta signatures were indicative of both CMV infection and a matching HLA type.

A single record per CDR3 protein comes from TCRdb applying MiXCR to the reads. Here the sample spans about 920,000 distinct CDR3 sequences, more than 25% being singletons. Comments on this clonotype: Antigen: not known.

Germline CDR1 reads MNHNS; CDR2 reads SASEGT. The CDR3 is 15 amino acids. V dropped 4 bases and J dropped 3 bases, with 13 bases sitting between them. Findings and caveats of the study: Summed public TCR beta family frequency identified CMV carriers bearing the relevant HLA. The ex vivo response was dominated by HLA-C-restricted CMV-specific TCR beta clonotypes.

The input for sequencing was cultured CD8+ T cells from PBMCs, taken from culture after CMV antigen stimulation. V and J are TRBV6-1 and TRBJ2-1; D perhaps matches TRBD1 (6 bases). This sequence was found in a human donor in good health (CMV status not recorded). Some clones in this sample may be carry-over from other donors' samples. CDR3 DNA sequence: TGTGCCAGCAGTGTCATAAGGGACATCTACAATGAGCAGTTCTTC. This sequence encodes CASSVIRDIYNEQFF.